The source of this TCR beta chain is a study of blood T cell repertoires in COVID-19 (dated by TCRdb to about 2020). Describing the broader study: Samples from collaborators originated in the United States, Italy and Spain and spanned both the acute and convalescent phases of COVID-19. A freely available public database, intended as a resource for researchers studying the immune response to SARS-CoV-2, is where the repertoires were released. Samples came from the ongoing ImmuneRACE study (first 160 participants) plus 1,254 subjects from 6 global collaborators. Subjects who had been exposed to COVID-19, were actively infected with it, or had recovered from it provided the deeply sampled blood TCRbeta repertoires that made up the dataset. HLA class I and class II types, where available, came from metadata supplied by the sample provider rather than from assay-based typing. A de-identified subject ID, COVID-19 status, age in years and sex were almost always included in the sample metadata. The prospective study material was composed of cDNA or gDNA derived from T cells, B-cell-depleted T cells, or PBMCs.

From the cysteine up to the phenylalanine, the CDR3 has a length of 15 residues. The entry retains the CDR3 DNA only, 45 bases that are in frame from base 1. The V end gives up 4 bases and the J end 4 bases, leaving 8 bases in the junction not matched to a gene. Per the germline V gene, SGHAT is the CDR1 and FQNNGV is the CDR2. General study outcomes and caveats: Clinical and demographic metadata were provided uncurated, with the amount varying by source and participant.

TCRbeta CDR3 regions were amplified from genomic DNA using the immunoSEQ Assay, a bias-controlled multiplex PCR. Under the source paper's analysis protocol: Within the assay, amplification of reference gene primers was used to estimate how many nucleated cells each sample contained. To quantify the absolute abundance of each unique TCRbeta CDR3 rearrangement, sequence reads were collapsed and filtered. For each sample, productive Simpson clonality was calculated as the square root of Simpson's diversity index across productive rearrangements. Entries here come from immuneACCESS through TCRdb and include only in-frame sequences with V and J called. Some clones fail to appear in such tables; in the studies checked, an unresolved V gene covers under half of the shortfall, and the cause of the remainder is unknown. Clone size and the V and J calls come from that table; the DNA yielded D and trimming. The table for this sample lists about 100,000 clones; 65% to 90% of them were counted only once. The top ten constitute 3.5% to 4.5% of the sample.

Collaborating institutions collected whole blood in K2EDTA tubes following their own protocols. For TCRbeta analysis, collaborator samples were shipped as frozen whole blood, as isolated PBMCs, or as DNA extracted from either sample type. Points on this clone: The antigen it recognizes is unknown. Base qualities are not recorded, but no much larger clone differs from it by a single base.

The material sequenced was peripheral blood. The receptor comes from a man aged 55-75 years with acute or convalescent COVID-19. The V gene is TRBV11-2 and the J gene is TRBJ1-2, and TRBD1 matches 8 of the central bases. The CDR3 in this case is CASSSGQGRGYGYTF. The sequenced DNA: TGTGCCAGCAGCTCCGGACAGGGCCGCGGCTATGGCTACACCTTC. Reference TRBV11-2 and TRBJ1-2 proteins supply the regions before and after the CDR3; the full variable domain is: EAGVAQSPRYKIIEKRQSVAFWCNPISGHATLYWYQQILGQGPKLLIQFQNNGVVDDSQLPKDRFSAERLKGVDSTLKIQPAKLEDSAVYLCASSSGQGRGYGYTFGSGTRLTVV.